This T cell receptor (beta chain) was sequenced in a study of siplizumab effects on memory and regulatory T cells. Study-wide findings and caveats: Roughly 80-97% of proliferating CD4+ or CD8+ clones defied assignment to a naive or memory phenotype.

Sequencing was performed with immunoSEQ multiplex PCR; in TCRdb, only in-frame clones are kept and a portion is missing. The repertoire holds approximately 100,000 clones, with 94% as singletons. The CDR3 runs 15 residues. Germline V gene data show CDR1 as SGHRS and CDR2 as YFSETQ. Trimming stripped 1 base from V and 2 bases from J, with 12 bases between. Worth noting for this clone: The antigen is not known.

The sample comprised Tregs sorted from blood. This TCR was sampled from a human donor in good health. The chain links TRBV5-1 to TRBJ2-5, with D perhaps TRBD1 (6 bases). CDR3 nucleotide sequence: TGCGCCAGCAGCTTGAAGTCAGGGGCGCAAGAGACCCAGTACTTC. It translates to CASSLKSGAQETQYF.